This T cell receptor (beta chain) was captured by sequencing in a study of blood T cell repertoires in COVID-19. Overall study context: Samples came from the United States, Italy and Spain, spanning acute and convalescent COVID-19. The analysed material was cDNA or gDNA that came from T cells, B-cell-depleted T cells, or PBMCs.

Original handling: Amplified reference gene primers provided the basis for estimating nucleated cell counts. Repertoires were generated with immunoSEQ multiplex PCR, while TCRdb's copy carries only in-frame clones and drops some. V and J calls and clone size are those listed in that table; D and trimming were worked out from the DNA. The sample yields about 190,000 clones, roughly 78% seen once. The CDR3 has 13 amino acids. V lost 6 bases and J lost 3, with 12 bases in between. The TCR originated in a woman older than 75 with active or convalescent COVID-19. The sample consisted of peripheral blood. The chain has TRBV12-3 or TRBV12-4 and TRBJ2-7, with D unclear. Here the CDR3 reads CASSSLRFYEQYF. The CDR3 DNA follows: TGTGCCAGCAGCTCTTTACGGTTCTACGAGCAGTACTTC.